This is a list of T cell receptor beta chains from one sample in a study of T cell repertoires in cytomegalovirus infection. TCRdb redid the calling of the reads with MiXCR, one entry per CDR3 protein. Of hundreds of thousands of distinct CDR3 sequences in the sample, approximately 10% were seen once. The specimen was PBMCs. The receptors come from a human donor in good health (CMV status not recorded). Some clones in this sample may be carry-over from other donors' samples. Both conserved end residues are part of each CDR3.

V gene	CDR3 protein
TRBV20-1	CSASAAVSGGEETQYF
TRBV7-2	CASSLGVAARDTQYF
TRBV7-9	CASSLDMGSQPQHF
TRBV29-1	CSVAVASNQPQHF
TRBV6-5	CASSYRVRQEQFF
TRBV20-1	CSAIQSAVSSGNTIYF
TRBV12-3/TRBV12-4	CASSPGLAGEKFF
TRBV5-6	CASSHTGANQPQHF
TRBV7-3	CASSLKASFVNEQFF
TRBV3-1	CASSPPRLADYQETQYF
TRBV20-1	CSARTLGGLDTQYF
TRBV7-2	CASSLGGSKETQYF
TRBV6-1	CASRFQGYDEQFF
TRBV5-4	CASSATETQYF
TRBV2	CASSGRRNSYNEQFF
TRBV7-3	CASSLKARATQYF
TRBV6-5	CASTTRGTIQWGTEAFF
TRBV27	CASTLGNYNSPLHF
TRBV5-6	CASSFRLAPLENEQFF
TRBV18	CASSIGGTDTQYF
TRBV7-6	CASSPMTLGSANTGELFF
TRBV7-9	CAGGKETQYF
TRBV7-3	CASSFLIGETQYF
TRBV19	CASSTTGRATYGYTF